Below are 23 T cell receptor beta chains sequenced from a single sample in a study of blood T cell repertoires in COVID-19. Assay: immunoSEQ multiplex PCR; the TCRdb copy retains only in-frame clones and omits some. Seen here are about 480,000 clones, about 88% observed once, and the top ten hold roughly 8.5%. The sample consisted of PBMCs or T cells enriched from blood (not recorded which). The receptors were gathered from a woman in her sixties who had recovered from COVID-19.

The chain employs TRBV19 and TRBJ1-5, with D possibly matching TRBD1 (5 bases). The CDR3 contains 17 residues. V was shortened by 8 bases and J by 0 bases, with 20 bases between the two germline ends. CDR1 is LNHDA and CDR2 is SQIVND in the germline V gene (reference sequence). CDR3 amino acids: CASPDSIMFHSNQPQHF. DNA of the CDR3: TGTGCCAGTCCCGACAGTATTATGTTTCATAGCAATCAGCCCCAGCATTTT.

The genes are TRBV24-1 and TRBJ2-4; TRBD2 aligns across 10 bases. The V and J ends lost 4 bases and 8 bases, in that order; junction bases with no gene match: 7. CDR3 length equals 15 residues. Germline V gene data show CDR1 as KGHDR and CDR2 as SFDVKD. In DNA form, the CDR3 reads TGTGCCACCAGTGACTCCAGGACTAGCGGACACATTCAGTACTTC. This translates into CATSDSRTSGHIQYF.

This clone was counted only a few times. The V and J genes are TRBV11-2 and TRBJ1-4, with no clear D. V lost 2 bases to trimming and J lost 6 bases, with 13 bases between them. Germline values: CDR1 SGHAT, CDR2 FQNNGV. This CDR3 spans 15 amino acids. CDR3 sequence: CASSLTVSWDEKLFF. The CDR3 DNA follows: TGTGCCAGCAGCTTAACAGTCTCATGGGATGAAAAACTGTTTTTT.

The chain is built from TRBV30 and TRBJ2-7; D perhaps matches TRBD1 (5 bases). Germline CDR1 is GTSNPN and CDR2 is SVGIG (reference sequence). This CDR3 has 14 amino acids. The CDR3 region is CALSAGLVGYEQYF. In DNA, the CDR3 is TGTGCTTTATCCGCAGGGCTAGTGGGCTACGAGCAGTACTTC. The full variable domain, in which reference TRBV30 and TRBJ2-7 provide the parts outside the CDR3, is SQTIHQWPATLVQPVGSPLSLECTVEGTSNPNLYWYRQAAGRGLQLLFYSVGIGQISSEVPQNLSASRPQDRQFILSSKKLLLSDSGFYLCALSAGLVGYEQYFGPGTRLTVT.

The V gene is TRBV24-1, the J gene TRBJ1-5; 8 positions match TRBD1. J lost 6 bases, V lost 4 bases, and 10 bases had no gene match. Germline values: CDR1 KGHDR, CDR2 SFDVKD. The CDR3 consists of 16 residues. CDR3 sequence reads: CATSDNTGGGGQPQHF. As DNA, the CDR3 is TGTGCCACCAGTGACAATACAGGGGGAGGCGGTCAGCCCCAGCATTTT.

The chain is built from TRBV2 and TRBJ2-1; no definite D call. CDR1 is SNHLY and CDR2 is FYNNEI in the germline V gene. This CDR3 spans 11 amino acids. V lost 5 bases, J lost 4 bases, and 3 bases lay in between. The CDR3 bases are TGTGCCAGCAGTCCATACAATGAGCAGTTCTTC. Its protein product is CASSPYNEQFF.

The V gene is TRBV13, the J gene TRBJ2-7; D may be TRBD1 (6 bases). Germline V CDR1 and CDR2: PRHDT, FYEKMQ (reference sequence). The V and J ends lost 5 bases and 2 bases respectively, with 13 bases between them. The CDR3 contains 14 residues. The CDR3 protein is CASSTRGYAYEQYF. In DNA form, the CDR3 reads TGTGCCAGCAGCACCAGGGGATATGCCTACGAGCAGTACTTC.

This chain's CDR3 is CASSISGRGPMNTEAFF. CDR3 nucleotide sequence: TGTGCCAGTAGTATAAGCGGCAGGGGGCCCATGAACACTGAAGCTTTCTTT. V gene TRBV19 combines with J gene TRBJ1-1; 8 nucleotides line up with TRBD1. This CDR3 is 17 amino acids long. V trimming: 2 bases; J trimming: 0 bases; junction bases outside the gene matches: 8. Germline CDR1 is LNHDA and CDR2 is SQIVND (reference sequence).

CDR3 sequence reads: CASSPRRDRGNRMNTEAFF. The CDR3, as DNA: TGTGCCAGCAGTCCCCGGAGGGACAGGGGCAATAGGATGAACACTGAAGCTTTCTTT. This sequence joins TRBV6-6 and TRBJ1-1; 10 bases line up with TRBD1. The junction had 15 bases not matched to a gene; V was cut back by 5 bases and J by 0 bases. This CDR3 spans 19 amino acids. From germline, CDR1 is MNHNY and CDR2 SVGAGI (reference sequence).

The J gene is TRBJ2-2, the V gene TRBV5-1; D is perhaps TRBD2 (5 bases). The V and J ends lost 1 base and 2 bases respectively, with 9 bases between them. The germline gives CDR1 SGHRS, CDR2 YFSETQ. The CDR3 sequence is 15 residues long. In nucleotides, the CDR3 is TGCGCCAGCAGCTTGCGGGGAGTCAACACCGGGGAGCTGTTTTTT. Its protein is CASSLRGVNTGELFF.

The genes are TRBV12-3 or TRBV12-4 and TRBJ2-1; no reliable D call. The CDR3 covers 11 residues. V was cut by 3 bases and J by 5 bases, with 2 bases left in between. Here the CDR3 reads CASSFNNEQFF. CDR3 DNA: TGTGCCAGCAGTTTCAACAATGAGCAGTTCTTC.

This chain joins TRBV19 and TRBJ2-2; D is perhaps TRBD2 (5 bases). The CDR3 contains 14 residues. Trimming took off 3 bases at V and 8 bases at J, with 13 bases between the two ends. Germline CDR1 reads LNHDA; CDR2 reads SQIVND (reference sequence). CDR3 residues: CASSIDGTRGELFF. CDR3 in DNA: TGTGCCAGTAGTATCGACGGAACTAGGGGGGAGCTGTTTTTT.

The chain uses TRBV30 and TRBJ1-5, with TRBD1 matching over 7 bases. The CDR3 spans 13 residues. Per germline, CDR1 GTSNPN and CDR2 SVGIG (reference sequence). With V trimmed by 1 base and J by 6 bases, 3 bases remained unmatched. In nucleotides, the CDR3 is TGTGCCTGGAGTGGAGGGGGCGTTCAGCCCCAGCATTTT. Encoded protein: CAWSGGGVQPQHF.

The V call is TRBV12-5, the J call TRBJ2-3; perhaps TRBD2 as D (7 bases). CDR3 length: 16 residues. The germline V gene encodes CDR1 LGHNT and CDR2 FRNRAP. V dropped 5 bases and J dropped 5 bases, with 20 bases sitting between them. In DNA form, the CDR3 reads TGTGCTAGTGGTGCCTCATACGGGGGGCAGGGAGATACGCAGTATTTT. This gives the protein CASGASYGGQGDTQYF.

The chain couples TRBV5-5 to TRBJ1-2; D is undetermined. Germline V gene sequence: CDR1 SGHKS, CDR2 YYEKEE (reference sequence). The germline V and J ends were trimmed by 4 bases and 7 bases, with 17 bases remaining between them. CDR3 length equals 14 residues. CDR3 sequence: CASSPNFEAGGYTF. CDR3 DNA sequence: TGTGCCAGCAGCCCGAACTTTGAGGCGGGTGGCTACACCTTC.

In its sample, this clone was seen once. The V and J genes are TRBV7-8 and TRBJ2-7, with 9 bases that match TRBD2. Germline CDR1 is SGHVS and CDR2 is FQNEAQ. This CDR3 has 14 residues. The V segment lost 1 base and the J segment 4 bases; nucleotides outside the gene matches: 2. For the CDR3, the DNA is TGTGCCAGCAGCTTAGGCGGGGGGGTGTACGAGCAGTACTTC. Its translation: CASSLGGGVYEQYF.

Worth noting for this clone: Other DNA sequences of this sample code for an identical CDR3. The gene calls are TRBV5-1 and TRBJ2-3; 9 bases agree with TRBD1. CDR1 SGHRS and CDR2 YFSETQ come from the germline V gene. There are 14 residues in the CDR3. With 2 bases clipped from V and 3 bases from J, the junction kept 1 base outside the gene matches. The CDR3 sequence is CASSLGTGTDTQYF. Here the CDR3 DNA reads TGCGCCAGCAGCTTAGGGACAGGGACAGATACGCAGTATTTT.

The V call is TRBV4-1, the J call TRBJ1-3, with 7 bases matching TRBD1. Looked up from germline, CDR1 is MGHRA and CDR2 is YSYEKL. CDR3 length: 17 amino acids. J gave up 0 bases and V 0 bases, and 5 bases lay outside the gene matches. CDR3 residues: CASSQDGGQSSGNTIYF. Here the CDR3 DNA reads TGCGCCAGCAGCCAAGATGGGGGACAGAGCTCTGGAAACACCATATATTTT.

The rearrangement links TRBV27 to TRBJ2-7; 10 positions match TRBD1. The CDR3 contains 18 residues. Per germline, CDR1 MNHEY and CDR2 SMNVEV (reference sequence). The trim removed 5 bases at V and 3 bases at J, leaving 16 bases unmatched. CDR3 nucleotide sequence: TGTGCCAGCAGTATCGACAGGGGGCGGTCGGTTTGCGGCTACGAGCAGTACGTC. Protein product: CASSIDRGRSVCGYEQYV.

The chain combines TRBV7-9 with TRBJ2-4; TRBD2 matches at 8 bases. Germline lookup yields CDR1 SEHNR and CDR2 FQNEAQ (reference sequence). There are 16 residues in the CDR3. V trimming: 5 bases; J trimming: 1 base; junction bases outside the gene matches: 7. The CDR3 coding sequence is TGTGCCAGCAGCGGCACGGGGGGGCGGGCCAAAAACATTCAGTACTTC. Encoded protein: CASSGTGGRAKNIQYF.

Worth noting for this clone: The germline gene is not matched at one end of the junction; a read error may be the cause. The rearrangement links TRBV27 to TRBJ1-6; D uncertain. The germline V gene encodes CDR1 MNHEY and CDR2 SMNVEV (reference sequence). This CDR3 has 13 amino acids. The CDR3, as DNA: TGTGCCACCAGTTTCCGGGATAATTCACCCCTCCACTTT. Translating gives CATSFRDNSPLHF.

This clone occurred once. This chain links TRBV5-5 with TRBJ1-1; 8 bases line up with TRBD1. Germline V gene data show CDR1 as SGHKS and CDR2 as YYEKEE (reference sequence). The ends lost 1 base at V and 0 bases at J; junction bases unmatched: 2. The CDR3 loop spans 15 amino acids. The CDR3 sequence is CASSLTTGVNTEAFF. For the CDR3, the DNA is TGTGCCAGCAGCTTGACGACAGGGGTGAACACTGAAGCTTTCTTT.

Worth noting for this clone: Other DNA sequences within the sample encode an identical CDR3. The chain uses TRBV24-1 and TRBJ2-4; weak D call: TRBD1 (6 bases). V was cut by 3 bases and J by 13 bases, with 12 bases left in between. The germline V gene encodes CDR1 KGHDR and CDR2 SFDVKD. This CDR3 spans 12 amino acids. The DNA for the CDR3 is TGTGCCACCAGTGATCCTAGGGGGAGCCAGTACTTC. This sequence encodes CATSDPRGSQYF.